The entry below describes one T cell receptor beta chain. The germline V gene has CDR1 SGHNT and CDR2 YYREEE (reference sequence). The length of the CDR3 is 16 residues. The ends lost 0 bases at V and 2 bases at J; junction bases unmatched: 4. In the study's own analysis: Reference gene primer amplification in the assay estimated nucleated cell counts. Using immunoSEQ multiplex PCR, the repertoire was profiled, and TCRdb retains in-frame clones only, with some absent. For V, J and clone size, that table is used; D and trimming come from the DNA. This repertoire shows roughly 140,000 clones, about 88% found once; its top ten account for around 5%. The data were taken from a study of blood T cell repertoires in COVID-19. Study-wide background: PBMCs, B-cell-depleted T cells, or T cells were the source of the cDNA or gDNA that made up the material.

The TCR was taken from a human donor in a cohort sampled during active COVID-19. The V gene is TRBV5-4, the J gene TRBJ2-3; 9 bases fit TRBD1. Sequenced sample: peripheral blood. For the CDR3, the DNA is TGTGCCAGCAGCTTGGCCGGGACAGGGAACACAGATACGCAGTATTTT. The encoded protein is CASSLAGTGNTDTQYF.